This T cell receptor beta chain was observed in a study of cytomegalovirus exposure and HLA in healthy donors. Background on the study: In a later analysis, the roughly 120 validation repertoires were reported to have used the same platform as the 600 to 800 first-cohort repertoires.

The CDR3 runs to 13 residues. From germline, CDR1 is LGHNA and CDR2 YSLEER. The germline V and J ends were trimmed by 6 bases and 2 bases, with 10 bases remaining between them. Study conclusions and caveats: One later analysis, an examination of the roughly 130 validation repertoires, found that first-cohort TCR clusters tended to co-occur in them.

The count of this clone is one. Its antigen remains unidentified. The assay was immunoSEQ multiplex PCR, and TCRdb's table has in-frame clones only and misses some. The sample has 250,000 or so clones; approximately 90% are singletons. Source material: PBMCs. This TCR was recovered from a man aged 18 to 30 in good health and CMV-seronegative. The J gene is TRBJ1-1, the V gene TRBV4-3; D may be TRBD1 (6 bases). CDR3 coding DNA: TGCGCCAGCAGACGGACAGCCAACACTGAAGCTTTCTTT. Protein: CASRRTANTEAFF.